This T cell receptor (beta chain) was recovered during a study of vaccination effects on CD4 cells after COVID-19. Whole-study results and caveats: Missing from the study were early post-infection timepoints, and its convalescent patients were few. Late after vaccination, infection- and vaccine-induced clones showed marked clonal contraction.

Method: immunoSEQ multiplex PCR; TCRdb's copy keeps in-frame clones and lacks some. Among about 40,000 clones, about three fifths were seen once, and the ten largest hold about 15%. Before sequencing took place, the ViraFEST assay used viral peptide pools to expand antigen-specific CD4+ T cells. Culturing for ten to eleven days preceded CD4+ T cell isolation. People in the vaccine group had not been infected with SARS-CoV-2 before, and their nucleocapsid antibodies were negative. CDR3 length: 15 residues. CDR1 and CDR2 from the germline V gene are MNHNY and SVGAGI (reference sequence). Trimming took off 0 bases at V and 11 bases at J, with 19 bases between the two ends. Comment on this clone: Its antigen is unidentified.

The input for sequencing was CD4+ T cells from PBMCs cultured with HCoV-OC43 spike peptides, taken before COVID-19 vaccination. As for subset: HCoV-OC43 spike overlapping peptide pool stimulation. The clonotype originates from a human donor who received a COVID-19 vaccine. The rearrangement links TRBV6-6 to TRBJ1-1, with D perhaps matching TRBD1 (5 bases). The CDR3 bases are TGTGCCAGCAGTTACTCGAAGTCAGGGTCGGAGGAGGCTTTCTTT. This gives the protein CASSYSKSGSEEAFF.